One sample yielded the 31 T cell receptor beta chains listed below, sequenced in a study of T cell responses to AZD1222 COVID-19 vaccine. Generated by immunoSEQ multiplex PCR, the TCRdb table keeps only in-frame clones and is missing some. The table has about 200,000 clones, approximately 90% seen once. Sequenced material: peripheral blood, taken 28 days after the second dose of the MenACWY control vaccine. The receptors were gathered from an adult who received the MenACWY meningococcal vaccine as a control.

This sequence joins TRBV7-9 and TRBJ1-2; D gene unclear. The CDR3 sequence is 17 residues long. CDR1 SEHNR and CDR2 FQNEAQ come from the germline V gene (reference sequence). Trimming removed 5 bases from V and 5 bases from J, with 24 bases in between. The CDR3 DNA reads TGTGCCAGCAGCCCAACCCCAGGAGACGGAGGAGGTTATGGCTACACCTTC. Protein: CASSPTPGDGGGYGYTF.

This chain joins TRBV5-5 and TRBJ2-7, with 11 bases matching TRBD2. CDR3 size: 17 residues. Germline assignment: CDR1 SGHKS and CDR2 YYEKEE (reference sequence). V lost 2 bases, J lost 7 bases, and 14 bases stayed unmatched. CDR3 sequence reads: CASSFPGTSGEIWEQYF. DNA of the CDR3: TGTGCCAGCAGCTTCCCCGGGACTAGCGGAGAGATTTGGGAGCAGTACTTC.

The gene calls are TRBV24-1 and TRBJ2-1; D is undetermined. From germline, CDR1 is KGHDR and CDR2 SFDVKD. Trimming took 3 bases from V and 8 from J, leaving 16 bases between them. The CDR3 covers 15 residues. The CDR3, as DNA: TGTGCCACCAGTGATAATCTAGGAGTGATACATGAGCAGTTCTTC. This translates into CATSDNLGVIHEQFF.

The chain joins TRBV9 to TRBJ2-2; the D gene could be TRBD1 or TRBD2 (5 bases each). This CDR3 region has 17 residues. Germline lookup yields CDR1 SGDLS and CDR2 YYNGEE. The V and J ends lost 0 bases and 2 bases respectively, with 14 bases between them. The CDR3 nucleotides are TGTGCCAGCAGCGTAGTACCGGGGCTGGTTAACACCGGGGAGCTGTTTTTT. Its translation is CASSVVPGLVNTGELFF.

This clone was picked up one time. The rearrangement links TRBV27 to TRBJ2-7, with 10 positions matching TRBD2. The CDR3 is 15 residues long. Germline loops: CDR1 MNHEY, CDR2 SMNVEV (reference sequence). Trimming removed 2 bases from V and 0 bases from J; junction bases left unmatched: 1. The DNA of the CDR3 is TGTGCCAGCAGTTTAACTAGCGGGAACTCCTACGAGCAGTACTTC. It encodes CASSLTSGNSYEQYF.

This rearrangement joins TRBV27 to TRBJ1-1; no definite D call. The length of the CDR3 is 14 residues. Trimming left V 3 bases short and J 4 bases short, with 12 bases between. Germline values: CDR1 MNHEY, CDR2 SMNVEV (reference sequence). The CDR3 nucleotides are TGTGCCAGCAGTTTTAAGGAATTGGGCACTGAAGCTTTCTTT. It is translated as CASSFKELGTEAFF.

The chain recombines TRBV6-6 with TRBJ1-4, with D uncertain. CDR1 MNHNY and CDR2 SVGAGI come from the germline V gene (reference sequence). CDR3 length equals 12 residues. V was shortened by 4 bases and J by 8 bases, with 8 bases between the two germline ends. The DNA of the CDR3 is TGTGCCAGCAGTTTAGGGAAAGAAAAACTGTTTTTT. It is translated as CASSLGKEKLFF.

This rearrangement joins TRBV7-6 to TRBJ1-3, with D uncertain. V was clipped by 0 bases and J by 6 bases, with 15 bases between them. Germline-derived CDR1 and CDR2 are SGHVS and FNYEAQ. The CDR3 sequence is 16 residues long. The CDR3 DNA reads as TGTGCCAGCAGCTTAGCGGTAGTAGGGAACGAAAACACCATATATTTT. This codes for CASSLAVVGNENTIYF. Complete variable domain (other parts from reference TRBV7-6 and TRBJ1-3): GAGVSQSPRYKVTKRGQDVALRCDPISGHVSLYWYRQALGQGPEFLTYFNYEAQQDKSGLPNDRFSAERPEGSISTLTIQRTEQRDSAMYRCASSLAVVGNENTIYFGEGSWLTVV.

The rearrangement joins TRBV28 to TRBJ1-2; the D gene is possibly TRBD1 (6 bases). The CDR3 length is 14 residues. V was cut by 9 bases and J by 2 bases, with 16 bases left in between. Germline V gene data show CDR1 as MDHEN and CDR2 as SYDVKM. CDR3 bases: TGTGCCAGTACTTGGGGGGCCCTAAACTATGGCTACACCTTC. Amino acids: CASTWGALNYGYTF.

Notes on this clone: Distinct nucleotide sequences in the sample also encode this CDR3. The rearrangement uses TRBV14 and TRBJ1-1, with TRBD1 identical over 7 bases. V was clipped by 4 bases and J by 10 bases; unmatched bases: 6. Germline V gene lookup returns CDR1 SGHDN and CDR2 FVKESK. The CDR3 sequence is 12 residues long. In DNA, the CDR3 is TGTGCCAGCAGCCGCGAGGGGGCTAGAGCTTTCTTT. Amino acid sequence: CASSREGARAFF.

This chain joins TRBV6-6 and TRBJ1-6, with TRBD1 identical over 11 bases. Germline trimming cut 6 bases from V and 8 bases from J; bases unmatched to any gene: 9. Germline loops: CDR1 MNHNY, CDR2 SVGAGI (reference sequence). The CDR3 length is 16 residues. The CDR3 sequence is CASSLFGQGADSPLHF. DNA for the CDR3: TGTGCCAGCAGCTTATTCGGACAGGGGGCCGATTCACCCCTCCACTTT.

The CDR3 nucleotides are TGTGCCAGTGCTCGTCGAACGACAGATACGCAGTATTTT. It translates to CASARRTTDTQYF. V is TRBV19 and J is TRBJ2-3; D remains unclear. The CDR3 loop spans 13 amino acids. V was pared by 8 bases and J by 3 bases, with 12 bases between. Per germline, CDR1 LNHDA and CDR2 SQIVND (reference sequence).

This chain joins TRBV4-1 and TRBJ1-2; 8 nucleotides agree with TRBD1. The J segment lost 2 bases and the V segment lost 1 base, leaving 15 bases of the junction unmatched. The CDR3 is made up of 19 amino acids. The germline V gene has CDR1 MGHRA and CDR2 YSYEKL. The CDR3, as DNA: TGCGCCAGCAGCCAAGCACTGGGCAGGGGGCCTACTACGAACTATGGCTACACCTTC. It is translated as CASSQALGRGPTTNYGYTF.

CDR3 nucleotides: TGTGCCAGCATGCGGGGGTATGGCTACACCTTC. Its protein product is CASMRGYGYTF. The chain combines TRBV12-3 or TRBV12-4 with TRBJ1-2; possible D gene TRBD1, 5 bases. CDR3 size: 11 residues. V shed 7 bases and J shed 5 bases, with 8 bases lying between them.

Only one count was recorded for this clone. The rearrangement links TRBV28 to TRBJ2-2, with TRBD2 matching over 7 bases. Germline V gene sequence: CDR1 MDHEN, CDR2 SYDVKM. The CDR3 is 17 amino acids. V shed 3 bases, J shed 4 bases, and the junction held 11 bases outside the gene matches. DNA of the CDR3: TGTGCCAGCAGTTTGCCGTTCCAAGGCGGGAGCACCGGGGAGCTGTTTTTT. As protein: CASSLPFQGGSTGELFF.

The V and J genes are TRBV3-1 (or the pseudogene TRBV3-2) and TRBJ1-5; D is unclear. CDR1 is LGHDT and CDR2 is YNNKEL in the germline V gene (reference sequence). Trimming pared 0 bases from V and 2 bases from J, leaving 2 bases between. This CDR3 comprises 13 residues. CDR3 DNA sequence: TGTGCCAGCAGCCAAGAGGGCAATCAGCCCCAGCATTTT. Its protein is CASSQEGNQPQHF.

The chain is built from TRBV7-2 and TRBJ2-1; TRBD2 matches 7 bases. The CDR3 runs to 16 residues. The trim removed 3 bases at V and 0 bases at J, leaving 5 bases unmatched. Germline V gives CDR1 SGHTA, CDR2 FQGNSA. Here the CDR3 DNA reads TGTGCCAGCAGCTTCCCACTAGCGAGCTCCTACAATGAGCAGTTCTTC. Translation gives CASSFPLASSYNEQFF.

The chain combines TRBV29-1 with TRBJ2-7, with D maybe TRBD2 (6 bases). This CDR3 is 12 amino acids long. Germline assignment: CDR1 SQVTM and CDR2 ANQGSEA. With 4 bases removed from V and 7 bases from J, the gap between germline ends came to 14 bases. The DNA of the CDR3 is TGCAGCGTTGGACTAGACGCTAGTGAGCAGTACTTC. Encoded protein: CSVGLDASEQYF.

In this sample, this clone turned up once. The chain combines TRBV20-1 with TRBJ2-7; 14 positions agree with TRBD2. Germline V CDR1 and CDR2: DFQATT, SNEGSKA (reference sequence). The CDR3 is 15 residues long. J gave up 6 bases and V 3 bases, and 7 bases lay outside the gene matches. CDR3 sequence reads: CSASWTSGRISEQYF. The CDR3 nucleotides are TGCAGTGCTAGTTGGACTAGCGGGAGGATTAGCGAGCAGTACTTC.

In DNA, the CDR3 is TGTGCCAGCAAGGTTAGAGCAGGGGAGAACACTGAAGCTTTCTTT. This codes for CASKVRAGENTEAFF. This chain connects TRBV2 to TRBJ1-1; the D gene is possibly TRBD1 (6 bases). The CDR3 totals 15 residues. V was shortened by 7 bases and J by 1 base, with 16 bases between the two germline ends. Germline values: CDR1 SNHLY, CDR2 FYNNEI.

Comment on this clone: Other DNA sequences from this sample encode an identical CDR3 as well. The genes are TRBV12-3 or TRBV12-4 and TRBJ2-1; D gene ambiguous. This CDR3 spans 12 amino acids. V was shortened by 6 bases and J by 4 bases, with 7 bases between the two germline ends. The CDR3, as DNA: TGTGCCAGCAGCAGCCTGTACAATGAGCAGTTCTTC. This translates into CASSSLYNEQFF.

This chain joins TRBV9 and TRBJ1-6; 8 bases match TRBD1. Losses at the gene ends were 0 bases for V and 12 bases for J; bases not matched to a gene: 8. The CDR3 totals 15 residues. Per the germline V gene, CDR1 is SGDLS and CDR2 is YYNGEE. The CDR3 spells CASSVGTGPGIPLHF. CDR3 bases: TGTGCCAGCAGCGTAGGGACAGGGCCGGGTATACCCCTCCACTTT.

In regard to this clone: This same CDR3 is encoded by further DNA sequences in the sample. The chain uses TRBV5-1 and TRBJ2-7; the D gene is possibly TRBD1 (5 bases). With 0 bases removed from V and 3 bases from J, the gap between germline ends came to 13 bases. The CDR3 sequence is 15 residues long. Germline CDR1 SGHRS, CDR2 YFSETQ. This CDR3 is CASSLAAGPSYEQYF. In DNA, the CDR3 is TGCGCCAGCAGCTTGGCGGCAGGGCCTAGCTACGAGCAGTACTTC.

The gene calls are TRBV6-5 and TRBJ1-4; 8 bases align to TRBD1. In germline, CDR1 is MNHEY, CDR2 SVGAGI. The V gene end was trimmed by 2 bases and the J gene end by 7 bases; junction bases not matched to a gene: 9. The CDR3 has 16 residues. CDR3 residues: CASSYDQQGGFEKLFF. CDR3 nucleotide sequence: TGTGCCAGCAGTTACGACCAACAGGGGGGATTTGAAAAACTGTTTTTT.

The J gene is TRBJ1-3, the V gene TRBV5-1, with 11 bases matching TRBD1. This CDR3 spans 14 amino acids. Germline CDR1 SGHRS, CDR2 YFSETQ. J was trimmed by 9 bases and V by 4 bases; bases with no gene match: 6. The CDR3 bases are TGCGCCAGCAGCATCGGACAGGGGGCAGGCACCATATATTTT. The encoded protein is CASSIGQGAGTIYF.

The chain is built from TRBV30 and TRBJ2-3; a weak D match, TRBD2 (5 bases). The CDR3 is 13 amino acids. Germline CDR1 reads GTSNPN; CDR2 reads SVGIG (reference sequence). The CDR3, as DNA: TGTGTCCGGACCGAGGGAAGCACAGATACGCAGTATTTT. Translation: CVRTEGSTDTQYF.

The CDR3 here is CASTMGLGRHEQYF. The CDR3 DNA is TGCGCCAGCACCATGGGACTAGGGAGGCACGAGCAGTACTTC. The chain employs TRBV5-1 and TRBJ2-7; TRBD2 matches 8 bases. Germline CDR1 reads SGHRS; CDR2 reads YFSETQ. The CDR3 is 14 residues long. The J segment lost 5 bases and the V segment lost 6 bases, leaving 10 bases of the junction unmatched. The variable domain in full, with the rest retrieved from reference TRBV5-1 and TRBJ2-7, is KAGVTQTPRYLIKTRGQQVTLSCSPISGHRSVSWYQQTPGQGLQFLFEYFSETQRNKGNFPGRFSGRQFSNSRSEMNVSTLELGDSALYLCASTMGLGRHEQYFGPGTRLTVT.

The sample holds one count of this clone. This chain links TRBV19 with TRBJ2-6; 10 nucleotides line up with TRBD1. CDR3 length: 17 amino acids. V shed 5 bases, J shed 4 bases, and the junction held 8 bases outside the gene matches. From germline, CDR1 is LNHDA and CDR2 SQIVND (reference sequence). Here the CDR3 reads CASSLLGQGYGANVLTF. The CDR3 DNA reads TGTGCCAGTAGTCTCTTGGGACAGGGGTACGGGGCCAACGTCCTGACTTTC.

This chain connects TRBV3-1 (or the pseudogene TRBV3-2) to TRBJ2-7, with D possibly matching TRBD2 (6 bases). This CDR3 contains 14 residues. Between the trimmed V and J ends, which lost 1 base and 5 bases, there was a span of 12 bases. Germline assignment: CDR1 LGHDT and CDR2 YNNKEL (reference sequence). The CDR3: CASSQVPRGNEQYF. Here the CDR3 DNA reads TGTGCCAGCAGCCAAGTCCCCCGGGGGAACGAGCAGTACTTC.

The CDR3 here is CASSQAISGNQPQHF. In DNA, the CDR3 is TGTGCCAGCAGCCAAGCCATCTCGGGCAATCAGCCCCAGCATTTT. The rearrangement joins TRBV3-1 (or the pseudogene TRBV3-2) to TRBJ1-5, with D unresolved. V dropped 1 base and J dropped 2 bases, with 9 bases sitting between them. Germline V gene sequence: CDR1 LGHDT, CDR2 YNNKEL (reference sequence). CDR3 length equals 15 residues.

The chain recombines TRBV11-2 with TRBJ1-3, with TRBD1 as a possible D gene (6 bases). This CDR3 is built from 19 residues. V was trimmed by 0 bases and J by 1 base, leaving 19 bases between them. CDR1 and CDR2 from the germline V gene are SGHAT and FQNNGV. The CDR3 spells CASSLDSVEGVGSGNTIYF. The CDR3 DNA follows: TGTGCCAGCAGCTTAGATAGCGTCGAGGGGGTCGGGTCTGGAAACACCATATATTTT.